Here is one TCR beta chain with its context. The target antigen is unknown. Treatment meaning: about 20 received Ad26.COV2.S at low or high dose, single or two shots; 5 received placebo; per-sample allocation not given. Each sample was drawn 63 days after the first injection (of vaccine or placebo). This adult donor, from Boston, was 18-55 years old. Vaccination employed an Ad26 vector expressing the Wuhan-strain SARS-CoV-2 spike. This sample stems from a study of Ad26.COV2.S vaccination and SARS-CoV-2 variants. Study-level background: Donor got 5x10^10 or 1x10^11 viral particles of Ad26.COV2.S.

Produced via immunoSEQ multiplex PCR; TCRdb's table is partial and in-frame only. The repertoire includes some 330,000 clones, almost 90% of them detected once, and about 5% sits in the top ten. Germline V CDR1 and CDR2: MNHEY, SMNVEV (reference sequence). Unmatched junction bases numbered 19, after V lost 6 bases and J lost 3 bases. The CDR3 is 20 amino acids. Overall study results and limits: Participants in the vaccine arm had higher spike-specific TCR breadth; placebo recipients had lower.

The source material was peripheral blood, sampled in a trial of Ad26.COV2.S vaccine versus placebo. The chain couples TRBV27 to TRBJ1-4; TRBD1 matches at 10 bases. The sequence was obtained from a person between 18 and 59 years old who received the Ad26.COV2.S COVID-19 vaccine or a placebo. The CDR3 sequence is CASRNNSLDRGLKANEKLFF. The DNA of the CDR3 is TGTGCCAGCAGGAACAACTCTCTAGACAGGGGGCTTAAGGCTAATGAAAAACTGTTTTTT.